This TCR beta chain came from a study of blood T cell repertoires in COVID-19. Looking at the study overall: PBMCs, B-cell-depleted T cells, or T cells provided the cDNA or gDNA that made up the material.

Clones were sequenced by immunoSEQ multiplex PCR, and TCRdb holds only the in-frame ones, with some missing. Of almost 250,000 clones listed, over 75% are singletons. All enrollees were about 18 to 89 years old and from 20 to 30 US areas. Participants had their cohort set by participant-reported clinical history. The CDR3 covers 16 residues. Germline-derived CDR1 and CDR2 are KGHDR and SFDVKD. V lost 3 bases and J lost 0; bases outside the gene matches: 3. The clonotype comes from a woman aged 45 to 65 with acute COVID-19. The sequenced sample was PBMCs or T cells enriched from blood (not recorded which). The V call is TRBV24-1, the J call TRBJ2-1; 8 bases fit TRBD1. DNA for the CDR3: TGTGCCACCAGTGATCCGACAGGGGACTCCTACAATGAGCAGTTCTTC. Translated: CATSDPTGDSYNEQFF.